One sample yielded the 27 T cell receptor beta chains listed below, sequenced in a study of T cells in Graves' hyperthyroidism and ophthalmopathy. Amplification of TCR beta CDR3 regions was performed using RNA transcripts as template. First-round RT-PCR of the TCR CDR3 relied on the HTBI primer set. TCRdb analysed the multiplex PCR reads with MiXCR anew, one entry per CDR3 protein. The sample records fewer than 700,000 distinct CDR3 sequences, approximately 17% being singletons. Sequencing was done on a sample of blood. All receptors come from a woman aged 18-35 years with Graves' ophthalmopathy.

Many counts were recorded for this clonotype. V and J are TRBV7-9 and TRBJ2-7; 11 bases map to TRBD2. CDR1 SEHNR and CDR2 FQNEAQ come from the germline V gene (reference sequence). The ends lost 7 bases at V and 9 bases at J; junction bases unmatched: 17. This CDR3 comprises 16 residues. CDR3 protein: CASTFIQTSGNEGQYF. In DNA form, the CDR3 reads TGTGCCAGCACCTTTATCCAGACTAGCGGGAACGAGGGGCAGTACTTC.

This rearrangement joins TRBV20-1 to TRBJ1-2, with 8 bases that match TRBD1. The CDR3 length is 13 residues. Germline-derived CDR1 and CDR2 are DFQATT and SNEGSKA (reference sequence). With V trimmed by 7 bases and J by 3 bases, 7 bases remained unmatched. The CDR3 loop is CSGRTGNYYGYTF. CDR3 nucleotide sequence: TGCAGTGGCCGGACAGGGAACTACTATGGCTACACCTTC.

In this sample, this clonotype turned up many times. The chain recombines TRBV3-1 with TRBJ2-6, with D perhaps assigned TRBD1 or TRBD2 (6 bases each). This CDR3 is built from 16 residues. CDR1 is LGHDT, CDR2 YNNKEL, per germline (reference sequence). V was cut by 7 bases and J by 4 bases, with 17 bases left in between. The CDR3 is CASTLRGARGANVLTF. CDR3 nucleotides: TGTGCCAGCACCCTAAGGGGGGCACGAGGGGCCAACGTCCTGACTTTC.

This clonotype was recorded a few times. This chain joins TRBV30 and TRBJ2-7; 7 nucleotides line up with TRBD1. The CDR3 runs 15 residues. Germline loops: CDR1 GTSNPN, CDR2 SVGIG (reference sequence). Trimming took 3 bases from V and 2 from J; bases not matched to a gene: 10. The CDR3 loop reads CAWSALWDSPYEQYF. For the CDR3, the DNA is TGTGCCTGGAGCGCCCTATGGGACAGCCCCTACGAGCAGTACTTC.

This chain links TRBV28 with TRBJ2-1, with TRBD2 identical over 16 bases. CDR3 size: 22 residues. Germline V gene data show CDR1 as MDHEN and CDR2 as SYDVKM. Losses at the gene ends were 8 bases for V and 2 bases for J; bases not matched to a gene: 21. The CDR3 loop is CASSPSPDAGTSGGVPYNEQFF. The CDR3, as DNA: TGTGCCAGCTCACCAAGCCCAGACGCCGGGACTAGCGGGGGGGTGCCCTACAATGAGCAGTTCTTC.

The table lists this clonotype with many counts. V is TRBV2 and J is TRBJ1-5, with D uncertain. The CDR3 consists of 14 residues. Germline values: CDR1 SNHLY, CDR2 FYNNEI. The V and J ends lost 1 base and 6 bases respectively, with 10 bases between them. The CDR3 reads CASSEGGVAQPQHF. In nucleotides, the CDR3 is TGTGCCAGCAGTGAAGGCGGGGTTGCTCAGCCCCAGCATTTT. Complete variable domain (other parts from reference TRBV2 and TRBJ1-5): EPEVTQTPSHQVTQMGQEVILRCVPISNHLYFYWYRQILGQKVEFLVSFYNNEISEKSEIFDDQFSVERPDGSNFTLKIRSTKLEDSAMYFCASSEGGVAQPQHFGDGTRLSIL.

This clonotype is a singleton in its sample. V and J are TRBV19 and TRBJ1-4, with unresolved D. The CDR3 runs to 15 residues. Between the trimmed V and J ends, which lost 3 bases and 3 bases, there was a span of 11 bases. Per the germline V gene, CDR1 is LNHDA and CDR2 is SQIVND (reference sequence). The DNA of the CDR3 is TGTGCCAGTAGTATCGGGATTCGCGCTAATGAAAAACTGTTTTTT. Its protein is CASSIGIRANEKLFF.

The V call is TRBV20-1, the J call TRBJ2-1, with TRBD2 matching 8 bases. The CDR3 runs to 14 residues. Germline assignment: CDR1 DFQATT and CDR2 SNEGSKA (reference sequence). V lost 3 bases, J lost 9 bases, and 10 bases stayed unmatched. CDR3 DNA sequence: TGCAGTGCTAGCCGCCGGGAGGGCCTCGTTGAGCAGTTCTTC. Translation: CSASRREGLVEQFF.

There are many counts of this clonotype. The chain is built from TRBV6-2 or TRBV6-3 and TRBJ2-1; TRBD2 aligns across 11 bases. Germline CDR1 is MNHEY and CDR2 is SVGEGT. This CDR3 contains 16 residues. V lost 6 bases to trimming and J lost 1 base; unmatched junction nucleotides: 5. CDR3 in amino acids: CASRRLAGGSYNEQFF. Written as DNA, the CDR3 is TGTGCCAGCAGACGTCTAGCGGGGGGTTCCTACAATGAGCAGTTCTTC.

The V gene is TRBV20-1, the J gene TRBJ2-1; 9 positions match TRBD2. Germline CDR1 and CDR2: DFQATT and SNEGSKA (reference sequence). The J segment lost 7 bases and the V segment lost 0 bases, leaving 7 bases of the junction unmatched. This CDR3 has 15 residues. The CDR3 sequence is CSARDMRLAGNEQFF. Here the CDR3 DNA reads TGCAGTGCTAGAGATATGCGGCTAGCGGGAAATGAGCAGTTCTTC.

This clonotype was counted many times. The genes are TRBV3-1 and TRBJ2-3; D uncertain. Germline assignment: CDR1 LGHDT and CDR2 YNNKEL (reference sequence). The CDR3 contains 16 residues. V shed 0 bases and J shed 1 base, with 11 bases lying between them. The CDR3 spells CASSQDSGVRTDTQYF. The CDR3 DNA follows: TGTGCCAGCAGCCAAGATTCGGGCGTCCGCACAGATACGCAGTATTTT.

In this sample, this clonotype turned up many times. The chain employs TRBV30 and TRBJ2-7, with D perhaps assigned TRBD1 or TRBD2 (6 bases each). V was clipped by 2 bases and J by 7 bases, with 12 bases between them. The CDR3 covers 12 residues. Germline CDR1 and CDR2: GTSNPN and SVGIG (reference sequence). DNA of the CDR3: TGTGCCTGGAGTTCCGGGGGCTTGGAGCAGTACTTC. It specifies CAWSSGGLEQYF.

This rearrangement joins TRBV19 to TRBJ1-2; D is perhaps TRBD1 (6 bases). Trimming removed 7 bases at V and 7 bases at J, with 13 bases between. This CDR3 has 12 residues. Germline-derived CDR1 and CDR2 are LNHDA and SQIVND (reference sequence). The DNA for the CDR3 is TGTGCCAGTACCCACAGGGCCGGTGGCTACACCTTC. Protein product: CASTHRAGGYTF.

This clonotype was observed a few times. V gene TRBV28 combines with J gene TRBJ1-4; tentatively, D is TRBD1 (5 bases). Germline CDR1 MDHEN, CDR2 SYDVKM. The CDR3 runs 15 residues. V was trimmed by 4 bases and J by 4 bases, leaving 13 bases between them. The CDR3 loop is CASSYLDNINEKLFF. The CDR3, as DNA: TGTGCCAGCAGTTACCTGGACAACATTAATGAAAAACTGTTTTTT. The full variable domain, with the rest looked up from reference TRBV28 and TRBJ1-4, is DVKVTQSSRYLVKRTGEKVFLECVQDMDHENMFWYRQDPGLGLRLIYFSYDVKMKEKGDIPEGYSVSREKKERFSLILESASTNQTSMYLCASSYLDNINEKLFFGSGTQLSVL.

Here the CDR3 DNA reads TGTGCCAGCAGTCCCGGTATACGATTCAATCAGCCCCAGCATTTT. Encoded protein: CASSPGIRFNQPQHF. The chain has TRBV28 and TRBJ1-5; unclear D gene. Germline V gene sequence: CDR1 MDHEN, CDR2 SYDVKM. CDR3 length equals 15 residues. The V end was cut by 5 bases, the J end by 3 bases, with 14 bases between.

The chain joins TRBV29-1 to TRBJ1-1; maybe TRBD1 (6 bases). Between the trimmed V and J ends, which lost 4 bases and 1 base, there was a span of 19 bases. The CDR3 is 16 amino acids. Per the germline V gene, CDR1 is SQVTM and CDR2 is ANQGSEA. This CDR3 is CSVADQGRWGNTEAFF. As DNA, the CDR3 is TGCAGCGTTGCCGACCAGGGGAGGTGGGGGAACACTGAAGCTTTCTTT. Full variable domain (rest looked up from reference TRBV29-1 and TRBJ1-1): SAVISQKPSRDICQRGTSLTIQCQVDSQVTMMFWYRQQPGQSLTLIATANQGSEATYESGFVIDKFPISRPNLTFSTLTVSNMSPEDSSIYLCSVADQGRWGNTEAFFGQGTRLTVV.

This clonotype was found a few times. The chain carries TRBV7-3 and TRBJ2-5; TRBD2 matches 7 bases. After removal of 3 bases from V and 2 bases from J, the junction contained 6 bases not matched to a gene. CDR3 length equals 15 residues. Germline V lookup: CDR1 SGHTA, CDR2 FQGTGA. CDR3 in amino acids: CASSLTTSVQETQYF. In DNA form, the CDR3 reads TGTGCCAGCAGCTTGACCACTAGCGTACAAGAGACCCAGTACTTC.

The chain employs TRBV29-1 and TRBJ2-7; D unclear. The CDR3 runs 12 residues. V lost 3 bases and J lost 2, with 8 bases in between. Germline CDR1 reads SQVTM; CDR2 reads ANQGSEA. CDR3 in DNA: TGCAGCGTTGAGGCCGGAGCCTACGAGCAGTACTTC. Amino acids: CSVEAGAYEQYF.

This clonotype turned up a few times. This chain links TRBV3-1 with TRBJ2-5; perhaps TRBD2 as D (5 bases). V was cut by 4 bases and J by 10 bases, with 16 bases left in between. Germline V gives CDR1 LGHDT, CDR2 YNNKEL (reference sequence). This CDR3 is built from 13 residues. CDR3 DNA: TGTGCCAGCAGCCCGGACTTGCGAGGCAGCCAGTACTTC. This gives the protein CASSPDLRGSQYF.

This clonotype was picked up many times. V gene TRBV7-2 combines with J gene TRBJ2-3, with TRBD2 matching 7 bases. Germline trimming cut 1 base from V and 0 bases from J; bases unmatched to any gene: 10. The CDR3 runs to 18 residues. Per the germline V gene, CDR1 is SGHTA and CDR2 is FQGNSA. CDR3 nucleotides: TGTGCCAGCAGCTTAGTGGTGCTAGCGGACTTTAGCACAGATACGCAGTATTTT. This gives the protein CASSLVVLADFSTDTQYF.

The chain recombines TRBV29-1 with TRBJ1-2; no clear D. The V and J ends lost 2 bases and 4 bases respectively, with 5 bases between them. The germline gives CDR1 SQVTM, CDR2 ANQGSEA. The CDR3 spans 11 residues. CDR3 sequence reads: CSVESSYGYTF. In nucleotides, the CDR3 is TGCAGCGTTGAATCCAGCTATGGCTACACCTTC.

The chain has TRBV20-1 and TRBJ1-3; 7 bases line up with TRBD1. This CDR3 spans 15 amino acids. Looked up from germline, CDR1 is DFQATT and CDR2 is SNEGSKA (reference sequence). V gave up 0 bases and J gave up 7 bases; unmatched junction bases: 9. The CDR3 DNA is TGCAGTGCTAGAGACAGGGGGGAGGTGGATAACACCATATATTTT. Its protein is CSARDRGEVDNTIYF.

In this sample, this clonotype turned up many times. The CDR3 coding sequence is TGTGCCAGTAGCATGGGACCGGTAGAGACCCAGTACTTC. Translated: CASSMGPVETQYF. The chain recombines TRBV19 with TRBJ2-5; D tentatively reads TRBD1 or TRBD2 (5 bases each). CDR3 size: 13 residues. In germline, CDR1 is LNHDA, CDR2 SQIVND (reference sequence). Trimming pared 6 bases from V and 4 bases from J, leaving 12 bases between. The full variable domain, with the rest looked up from reference TRBV19 and TRBJ2-5, is DGGITQSPKYLFRKEGQNVTLSCEQNLNHDAMYWYRQDPGQGLRLIYYSQIVNDFQKGDIAEGYSVSREKKESFPLTVTSAQKNPTAFYLCASSMGPVETQYFGPGTRLLVL.

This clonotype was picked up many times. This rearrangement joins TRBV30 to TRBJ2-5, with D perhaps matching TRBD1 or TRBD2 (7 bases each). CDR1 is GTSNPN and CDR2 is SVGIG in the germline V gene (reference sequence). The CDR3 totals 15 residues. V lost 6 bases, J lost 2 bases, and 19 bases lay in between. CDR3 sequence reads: CACSLGGTAQETQYF. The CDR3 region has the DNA TGTGCCTGTTCCCTGGGGGGGACAGCTCAAGAGACCCAGTACTTC.

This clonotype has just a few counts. The CDR3 DNA reads as TGTGCCATCAGTGAGGGACAGGACCAAGAGACCCAGTACTTC. Translating gives CAISEGQDQETQYF. The chain links TRBV10-3 to TRBJ2-5; TRBD1 agrees at 7 bases. The V segment lost 2 bases and the J segment 0 bases; nucleotides outside the gene matches: 0. Germline V gives CDR1 ENHRY, CDR2 SYGVKD. The CDR3 totals 14 residues.

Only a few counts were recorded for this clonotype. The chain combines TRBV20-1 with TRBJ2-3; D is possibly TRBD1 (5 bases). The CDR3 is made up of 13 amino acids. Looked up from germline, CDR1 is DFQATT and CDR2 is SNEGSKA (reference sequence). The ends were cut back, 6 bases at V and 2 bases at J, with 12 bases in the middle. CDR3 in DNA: TGCAGTGCCCCGACAGAAAACACAGATACGCAGTATTTT. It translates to CSAPTENTDTQYF.

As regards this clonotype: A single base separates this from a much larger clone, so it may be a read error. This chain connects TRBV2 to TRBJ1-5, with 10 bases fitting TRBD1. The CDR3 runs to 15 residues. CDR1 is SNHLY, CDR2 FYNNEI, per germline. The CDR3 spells CASLWDRGSNQSQHF. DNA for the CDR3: TGTGCCAGCCTTTGGGACAGGGGAAGCAATCAGTCCCAGCATTTT.